The 13 T cell receptor beta chains presented below share a single source sample, sequenced in a study of blood T cell repertoires in COVID-19 (dated by TCRdb to the early 2020s). To prepare the library, the immunoSEQ multiplex PCR assay was applied. TCRdb re-hosts the immuneACCESS table, in-frame sequences only. Its copies lack some clones; in the studies checked, an unresolved V gene accounts for under half of them, and the cause for the rest is not known. Here the sample has about 170,000 clones; just over 85% occur a single time. Jointly, the top ten make up about 7.3% of the sample. Sequencing input: peripheral blood. Receptor source: a man aged 45 to 65 with active or convalescent COVID-19.

V usage is TRBV10-2 and J usage is TRBJ1-5, with D unclear. This CDR3 region has 13 residues. V shed 3 bases and J shed 3 bases, with 6 bases lying between them. Germline V gene sequence: CDR1 WSHSY, CDR2 SAAADI. CDR3 DNA sequence: TGCGCCAGCAGTGAACAGTTCAATCAGCCCCAGCATTTT. Its translation: CASSEQFNQPQHF.

This chain uses TRBV10-3 with TRBJ2-7; 10 nucleotides line up with TRBD1. Germline V gene data show CDR1 as ENHRY and CDR2 as SYGVKD. The CDR3 is 15 amino acids. Unmatched junction bases numbered 10, after V lost 6 bases and J lost 5 bases. The CDR3 coding sequence is TGTGCCATCAGACCCGGGACAGGGGTGGCCCACGAGCAGTACTTC. This codes for CAIRPGTGVAHEQYF.

V usage is TRBV4-2 and J usage is TRBJ2-5, with TRBD2 identical over 10 bases. The J segment lost 3 bases and the V segment lost 4 bases, leaving 11 bases of the junction unmatched. Germline V gene sequence: CDR1 LGHNA, CDR2 YNFKEQ. CDR3 length: 17 residues. Written as DNA, the CDR3 is TGTGCCAGCAGCCCGAGAGGAGTTAGCGGGGGGAAAGAGACCCAGTACTTC. This codes for CASSPRGVSGGKETQYF.

CDR3 nucleotide sequence: TGTGCTAGTGGCCCCCTGGGACAGGGATCAAATGAGCAGTTCTTC. Residues: CASGPLGQGSNEQFF. The chain combines TRBV12-5 with TRBJ2-1, with 9 positions matching TRBD1. Per germline, CDR1 LGHNT and CDR2 FRNRAP. The V gene end was trimmed by 6 bases and the J gene end by 7 bases; junction bases not matched to a gene: 10. This CDR3 comprises 15 residues.

This chain connects TRBV12-5 to TRBJ2-2, with D maybe TRBD2 (6 bases). The CDR3 extends over 15 amino acids. Trimming pared 2 bases from V and 5 bases from J, leaving 12 bases between. Germline V gives CDR1 LGHNT, CDR2 FRNRAP. This chain's CDR3 is CASGLLAGRTGELFF. Written as DNA, the CDR3 is TGTGCTAGTGGTTTGTTGGCGGGACGGACCGGGGAGCTGTTTTTT.

The gene calls are TRBV7-9 and TRBJ1-2; perhaps TRBD1 as D (6 bases). Trimming removed 6 bases at V and 5 bases at J, with 16 bases between. This CDR3 comprises 14 residues. Germline V CDR1 and CDR2: SEHNR, FQNEAQ (reference sequence). CDR3 nucleotide sequence: TGTGCCAGCAGTCAGCAGGCGGGGGCGTATGGCTACACCTTC. Amino acids: CASSQQAGAYGYTF.

The gene calls are TRBV7-6 and TRBJ2-7; 8 nucleotides align to TRBD1. The CDR3 contains 16 residues. V shed 2 bases, J shed 1 base, and the junction held 7 bases outside the gene matches. The germline CDR1 and CDR2 sequences are SGHVS and FNYEAQ. The CDR3 sequence: CASSLQITGGSYEQYF. The CDR3 DNA sequence: TGTGCCAGCAGCTTACAAATTACAGGGGGTTCCTACGAGCAGTACTTC.

The genes are TRBV11-2 and TRBJ1-6; perhaps TRBD1 as D (5 bases). The V gene's germline CDR1 is SGHAT and CDR2 FQNNGV. The CDR3 runs 13 residues. V was pared by 5 bases and J by 9 bases, with 11 bases between. The CDR3 coding sequence is TGTGCCAGCAGCGCGCGACAGATTTCACCCCTCCACTTT. Its protein product is CASSARQISPLHF.

This sequence joins TRBV6-2 or TRBV6-3 and TRBJ2-3, with 9 bases identical to TRBD2. Per germline, CDR1 MNHEY and CDR2 SVGEGT. After removal of 2 bases from V and 7 bases from J, the junction contained 13 bases not matched to a gene. The CDR3 consists of 17 residues. The CDR3 bases are TGTGCCAGCAGTTACCCGGGGTTGGCGGGAGGGCCGCATACGCAGTATTTT. Its translation is CASSYPGLAGGPHTQYF.

In its sample, this clone was seen once. This chain uses TRBV7-2 with TRBJ1-3; D is ambiguous. The CDR3 has 14 residues. Looked up from germline, CDR1 is SGHTA and CDR2 is FQGNSA. Trimming left V 3 bases short and J 2 bases short, with 8 bases between. DNA for the CDR3: TGTGCCAGCAGCTTGCCGGGAACTGGAAACACCATATATTTT. Translating gives CASSLPGTGNTIYF.

V is TRBV4-2 and J is TRBJ2-5; possibly TRBD2 for D (6 bases). Trimming removed 0 bases from V and 5 bases from J, with 13 bases in between. Germline CDR1 reads LGHNA; CDR2 reads YNFKEQ. The CDR3 is made up of 15 amino acids. Here the CDR3 reads CASSQDPGGGETQYF. The DNA of the CDR3 is TGTGCCAGCAGCCAAGATCCCGGGGGAGGTGAGACCCAGTACTTC.

This clone was recorded only once. The chain uses TRBV19 and TRBJ2-3, with 11 bases lining up with TRBD2. Trimming took 2 bases from V and 7 from J; bases not matched to a gene: 17. This CDR3 has 19 amino acids. The germline V gene has CDR1 LNHDA and CDR2 SQIVND (reference sequence). The CDR3 region has the DNA TGTGCCAGTAGTATATTCCCTCCCGAGACTAGCGGGATATGGAATACGCAGTATTTT. It codes for CASSIFPPETSGIWNTQYF.

The V gene is TRBV2, the J gene TRBJ1-6; 9 nucleotides align to TRBD1. The CDR3 is 19 amino acids. With 6 bases clipped from V and 0 bases from J, the junction kept 12 bases outside the gene matches. Per germline, CDR1 SNHLY and CDR2 FYNNEI. The DNA for the CDR3 is TGTGCCAGCAGGGGTTACCCAAGGACAGGGGCCTCCTATAATTCACCCCTCCACTTT. Translation: CASRGYPRTGASYNSPLHF.